What follows are 7 T cell receptor beta chains derived from one specimen sequenced in a study of T cells in Graves' hyperthyroidism and ophthalmopathy. It was RNA transcripts that yielded the amplified TCR beta CDR3 regions. HTBI primers were the set used in a first-round RT-PCR of the TCR CDR3. A single record per CDR3 protein comes from TCRdb applying MiXCR to the multiplex PCR reads. Among 300,000 to 450,000 distinct CDR3 sequences listed, about 14% were seen once. Sequencing was done on a sample of blood. The receptors were sampled from a woman aged 60-75 years with Graves' hyperthyroidism.

This chain connects TRBV19 to TRBJ2-5; D could derive from TRBD1 or TRBD2 (5 bases each). Trimming took 6 bases from V and 5 from J, leaving 19 bases between them. The CDR3 totals 15 residues. Looked up from germline, CDR1 is LNHDA and CDR2 is SQIVND (reference sequence). CDR3 nucleotides: TGTGCCAGTAGGCCTTCGGCTGGGGACCGGGAGACCCAGTACTTC. Its translation is CASRPSAGDRETQYF.

There are many counts of this clonotype. The chain recombines TRBV5-1 with TRBJ2-7, with D perhaps TRBD2 (6 bases). Germline V lookup: CDR1 SGHRS, CDR2 YFSETQ. The CDR3 is 17 residues long. V lost 5 bases to trimming and J lost 4 bases, with 25 bases between them. The DNA of the CDR3 is TGCGCCAGCAGACTGGGGGGAGTTCCGGGACTCGAGTACGAGCAGTACTTC. Protein product: CASRLGGVPGLEYEQYF.

CDR3 region: CASSFEVSYEQYF. CDR3 DNA sequence: TGTGCCAGCAGCTTTGAAGTTTCCTACGAGCAGTACTTC. The rearrangement links TRBV5-4 to TRBJ2-7; D remains ambiguous. CDR1 is SGHNT, CDR2 YYREEE, per germline (reference sequence). This CDR3 has 13 residues. Trimming left V 2 bases short and J 1 base short, with 7 bases between.

The rearrangement uses TRBV10-1 and TRBJ2-1; D remains unclear. Germline values: CDR1 WNHNN, CDR2 SYGVQD (reference sequence). This CDR3 has 13 amino acids. V was clipped by 4 bases and J by 2 bases, with 6 bases between them. DNA for the CDR3: TGCGCCAGCAGTGCTCAGCCCTACAATGAGCAGTTCTTC. Amino acid sequence: CASSAQPYNEQFF.

This clonotype was picked up many times. The DNA of the CDR3 is TGTGCCAGCTCGTCTGGAGTTGGAGCAGATACGCAGTATTTT. It codes for CASSSGVGADTQYF. The chain uses TRBV6-2 or TRBV6-3 and TRBJ2-3, with unresolved D. V lost 8 bases to trimming and J lost 4 bases, with 16 bases between them. This CDR3 comprises 14 residues. Germline V gives CDR1 MNHEY, CDR2 SVGEGT.

This clonotype was seen ten or more times. The chain recombines TRBV5-5 with TRBJ2-3, with 7 bases matching TRBD1. CDR3 length: 13 amino acids. Germline V lookup: CDR1 SGHKS, CDR2 YYEKEE (reference sequence). V lost 5 bases and J lost 3; bases outside the gene matches: 3. The CDR3 reads CASRRDRTDTQYF. In nucleotides, the CDR3 is TGTGCCAGCAGGAGGGACAGAACAGATACGCAGTATTTT.

The chain links TRBV2 to TRBJ2-3; 7 positions agree with TRBD2. Germline V gene sequence: CDR1 SNHLY, CDR2 FYNNEI. V trimming: 2 bases; J trimming: 7 bases; junction bases outside the gene matches: 9. The CDR3 consists of 15 residues. CDR3: CASSEFAGVLNTQYF. CDR3 coding DNA: TGTGCCAGCAGTGAATTTGCGGGAGTCCTGAATACGCAGTATTTT.